This section outlines one T cell receptor beta chain sequence together with its context. Germline V gives CDR1 SNHLY, CDR2 FYNNEI. The CDR3 is made up of 15 amino acids. The V gene lost 7 bases and the J gene lost 5 bases, with 21 bases spanning the gap. The data are from a study of control samples from healthy donors and cancer patients. TCRdb keeps only in-frame clones here, not all; method: immunoSEQ multiplex PCR. The sample contains around 130,000 clones, 88% of which appear only once. This rearrangement joins TRBV2 to TRBJ2-7, with D tentatively TRBD1 (7 bases). The sample consisted of blood. This receptor was obtained from a man between 50 and 59 years old in good health. CDR3 protein: CASTGAIQGIDEQYF. CDR3 in DNA: TGTGCCAGCACGGGGGCAATACAGGGGATCGACGAGCAGTACTTC.